The clone carrying this T cell receptor beta chain was picked up many times. Its cognate antigen is unknown. The data were taken from a study of T cells in Graves' hyperthyroidism and ophthalmopathy. Germline trimming cut 6 bases from V and 6 bases from J; bases unmatched to any gene: 11. The CDR3 covers 15 residues. TCR beta CDR3 regions were amplified from RNA transcripts. TCR CDR3 regions were first amplified by RT-PCR with HTBI primers. TCRdb ran MiXCR on the multiplex PCR reads and lists one entry per CDR3 protein. The table lists about 380,000 distinct CDR3 sequences, 18% of them singletons. Study-level results: Classification by a 13 V-J model distinguished ophthalmopathy from stable hyperthyroidism. Most clonotypes expanded in thyroid above 0.001 were likewise present in blood.

A Clinical Activity Score of at least 3, a NOSPECS grade of at least 4 and a duration under 3 months were recorded in the ophthalmopathy patients. Uncontrolled infection, other autoimmune disease, pregnancy or lactation excluded patients. The receptor comes from a man aged 18 to 35 with Graves' ophthalmopathy. The chain couples TRBV12-3 or TRBV12-4 to TRBJ1-2; 9 bases line up with TRBD1. The sample was blood. The CDR3 DNA follows: TGTGCCAGCAGCCCCACGTCGGGACAGGGTGATGGCTACACCTTC. It yields the protein CASSPTSGQGDGYTF.